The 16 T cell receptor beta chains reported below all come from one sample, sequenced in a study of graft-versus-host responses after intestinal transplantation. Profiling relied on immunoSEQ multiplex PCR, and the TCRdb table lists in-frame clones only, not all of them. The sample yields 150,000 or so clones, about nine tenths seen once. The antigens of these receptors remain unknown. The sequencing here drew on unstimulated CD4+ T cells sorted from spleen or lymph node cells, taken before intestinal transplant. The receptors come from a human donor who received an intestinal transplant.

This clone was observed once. CDR3 coding DNA: TGTGCCAGCAGCGTACTGGACAGGGGGCTTGAGCAGTACTTC. As protein: CASSVLDRGLEQYF. J is TRBJ2-7 and V is TRBV9, with TRBD1 matching over 11 bases. This CDR3 has 14 residues. Germline V gene sequence: CDR1 SGDLS, CDR2 YYNGEE. V trimming: 1 base; J trimming: 7 bases; junction bases outside the gene matches: 4.

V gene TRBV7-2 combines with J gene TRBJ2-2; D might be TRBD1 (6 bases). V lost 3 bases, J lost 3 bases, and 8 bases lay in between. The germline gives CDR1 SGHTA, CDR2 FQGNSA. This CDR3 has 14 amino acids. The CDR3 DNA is TGTGCCAGCAGCTTTGGGACATACACCGGGGAGCTGTTTTTT. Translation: CASSFGTYTGELFF.

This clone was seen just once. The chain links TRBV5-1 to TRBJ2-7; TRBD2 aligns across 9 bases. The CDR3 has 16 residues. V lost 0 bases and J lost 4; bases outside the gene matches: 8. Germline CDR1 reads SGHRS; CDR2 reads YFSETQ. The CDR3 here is CASSLDFSGGIYEQYF. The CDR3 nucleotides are TGCGCCAGCAGCTTGGATTTTAGCGGGGGAATATACGAGCAGTACTTC.

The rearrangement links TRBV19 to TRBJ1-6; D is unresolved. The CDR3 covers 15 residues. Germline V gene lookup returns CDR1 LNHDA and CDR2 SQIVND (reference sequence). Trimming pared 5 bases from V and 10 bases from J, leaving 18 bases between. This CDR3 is CASSSSRSTRSPLHF. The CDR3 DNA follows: TGTGCCAGTAGTTCATCCCGGTCAACCAGGTCACCCCTCCACTTT.

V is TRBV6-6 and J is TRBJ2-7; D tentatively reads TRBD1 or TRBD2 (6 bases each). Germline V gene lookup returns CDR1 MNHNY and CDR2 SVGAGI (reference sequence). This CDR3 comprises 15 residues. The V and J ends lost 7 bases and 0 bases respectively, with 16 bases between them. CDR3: CASTPGGLGSYEQYF. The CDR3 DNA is TGTGCCAGCACCCCCGGGGGCCTGGGCTCCTACGAGCAGTACTTC.

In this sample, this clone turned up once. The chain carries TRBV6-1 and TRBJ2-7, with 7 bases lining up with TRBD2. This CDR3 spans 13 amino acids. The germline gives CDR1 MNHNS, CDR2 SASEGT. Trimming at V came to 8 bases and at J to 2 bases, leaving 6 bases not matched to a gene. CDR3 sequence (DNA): TGTGCCAGCGGGAGGGACTACGCCTACGAGCAGTACTTC. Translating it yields CASGRDYAYEQYF.

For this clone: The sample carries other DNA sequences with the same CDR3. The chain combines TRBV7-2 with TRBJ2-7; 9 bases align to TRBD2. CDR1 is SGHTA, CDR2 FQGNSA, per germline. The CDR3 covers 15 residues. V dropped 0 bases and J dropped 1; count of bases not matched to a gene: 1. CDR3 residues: CASSLATSGSYEQYF. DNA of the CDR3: TGTGCCAGCAGCTTAGCGACTAGCGGTTCCTACGAGCAGTACTTC. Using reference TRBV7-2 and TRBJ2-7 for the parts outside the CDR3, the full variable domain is GAGVSQSPSNKVTEKGKDVELRCDPISGHTALYWYRQSLGQGLEFLIYFQGNSAPDKSGLPSDRFSAERTGGSVSTLTIQRTQQEDSAVYLCASSLATSGSYEQYFGPGTRLTVT.

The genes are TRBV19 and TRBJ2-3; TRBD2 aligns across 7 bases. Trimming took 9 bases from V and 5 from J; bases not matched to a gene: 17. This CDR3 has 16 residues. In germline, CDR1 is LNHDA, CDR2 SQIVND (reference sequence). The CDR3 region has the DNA TGTGCCAGCCCTCTAACCTCCCGCGGGAGAGGAGATACGCAGTATTTT. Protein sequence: CASPLTSRGRGDTQYF. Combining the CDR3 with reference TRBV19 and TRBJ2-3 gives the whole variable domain DGGITQSPKYLFRKEGQNVTLSCEQNLNHDAMYWYRQDPGQGLRLIYYSQIVNDFQKGDIAEGYSVSREKKESFPLTVTSAQKNPTAFYLCASPLTSRGRGDTQYFGPGTRLTVL.

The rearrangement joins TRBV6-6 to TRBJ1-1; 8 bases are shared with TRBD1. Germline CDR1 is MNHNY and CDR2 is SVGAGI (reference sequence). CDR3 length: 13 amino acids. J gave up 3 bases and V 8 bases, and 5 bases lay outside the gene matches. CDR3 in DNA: TGTGCCAGCGGAAGACAGGGGTACACTGAAGCTTTCTTT. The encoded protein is CASGRQGYTEAFF.

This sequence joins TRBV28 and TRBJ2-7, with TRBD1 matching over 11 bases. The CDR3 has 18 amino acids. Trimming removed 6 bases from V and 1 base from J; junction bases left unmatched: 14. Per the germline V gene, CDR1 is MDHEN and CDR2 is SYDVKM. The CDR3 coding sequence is TGTGCCAGCAGCAACCACGCGCCGGGACAGGGGGTATCCTACGAGCAGTACTTC. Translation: CASSNHAPGQGVSYEQYF.

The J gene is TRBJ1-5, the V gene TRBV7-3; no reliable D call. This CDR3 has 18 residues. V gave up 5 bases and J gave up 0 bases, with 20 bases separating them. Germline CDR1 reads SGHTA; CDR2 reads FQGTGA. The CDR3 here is CASSAGLAPPYSNQPQHF. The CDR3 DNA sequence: TGTGCCAGCAGCGCAGGACTGGCCCCCCCTTATAGCAATCAGCCCCAGCATTTT.

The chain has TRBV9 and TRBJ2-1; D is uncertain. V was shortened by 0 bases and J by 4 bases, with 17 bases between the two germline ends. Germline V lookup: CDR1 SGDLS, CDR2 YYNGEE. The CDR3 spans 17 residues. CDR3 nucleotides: TGTGCCAGCAGCGTAGCATCCACCGTAAGGCCTTACAATGAGCAGTTCTTC. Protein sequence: CASSVASTVRPYNEQFF.

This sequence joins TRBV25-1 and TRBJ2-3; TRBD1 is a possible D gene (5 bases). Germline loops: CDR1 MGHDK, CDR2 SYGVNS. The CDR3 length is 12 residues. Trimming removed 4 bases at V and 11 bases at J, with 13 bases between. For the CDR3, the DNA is TGTGCCAGCAGTGGGACGACAGAGCGGCAGTATTTT. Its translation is CASSGTTERQYF. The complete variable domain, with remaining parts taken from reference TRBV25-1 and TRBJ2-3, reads EADIYQTPRYLVIGTGKKITLECSQTMGHDKMYWYQQDPGMELHLIHYSYGVNSTEKGDLSSESTVSRIRTEHFPLTLESARPSHTSQYLCASSGTTERQYFGPGTRLTVL.

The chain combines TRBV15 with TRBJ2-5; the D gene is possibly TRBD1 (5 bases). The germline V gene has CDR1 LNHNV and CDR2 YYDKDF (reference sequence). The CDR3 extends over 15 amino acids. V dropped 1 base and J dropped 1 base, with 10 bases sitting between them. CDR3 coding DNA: TGTGCCACCAGCAGAGTTAAGGGGATCCAAGAGACCCAGTACTTC. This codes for CATSRVKGIQETQYF.

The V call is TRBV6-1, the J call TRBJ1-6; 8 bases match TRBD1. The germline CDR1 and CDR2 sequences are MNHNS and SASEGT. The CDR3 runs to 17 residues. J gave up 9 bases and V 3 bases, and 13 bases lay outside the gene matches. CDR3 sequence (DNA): TGTGCCAGCAGTGAGTACCGCCAGGGGGCCCTTCCTTCACCCCTCCACTTT. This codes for CASSEYRQGALPSPLHF.

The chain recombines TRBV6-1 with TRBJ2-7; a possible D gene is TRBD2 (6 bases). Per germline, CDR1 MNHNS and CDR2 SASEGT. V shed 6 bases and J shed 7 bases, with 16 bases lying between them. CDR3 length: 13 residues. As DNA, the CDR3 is TGTGCCAGCAGCGGGGGTTGGGGGTGGGAGCAGTACTTC. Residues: CASSGGWGWEQYF.